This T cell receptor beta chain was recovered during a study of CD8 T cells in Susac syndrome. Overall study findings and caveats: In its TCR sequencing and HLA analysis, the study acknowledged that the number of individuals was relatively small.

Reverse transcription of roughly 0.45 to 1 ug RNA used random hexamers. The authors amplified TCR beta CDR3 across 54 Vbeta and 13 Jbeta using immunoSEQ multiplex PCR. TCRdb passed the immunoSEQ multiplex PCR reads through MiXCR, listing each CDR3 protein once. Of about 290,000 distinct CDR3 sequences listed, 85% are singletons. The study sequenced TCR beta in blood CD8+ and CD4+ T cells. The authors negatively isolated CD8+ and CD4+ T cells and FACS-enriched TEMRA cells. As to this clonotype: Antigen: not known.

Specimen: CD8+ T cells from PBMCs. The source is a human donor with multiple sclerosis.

DNA for the CDR3: TGTGCCAGCAGCGTAACATATACCGGGACTAGCGGGTGGCCAGATACGCAGTATTTT. The encoded protein is CASSVTYTGTSGWPDTQYF. V gene TRBV11-2 combines with J gene TRBJ2-3, with 12 nucleotides matching TRBD2. The length of the CDR3 is 19 residues. V was clipped by 5 bases and J by 4 bases; unmatched bases: 16. CDR1 SGHAT and CDR2 FQNNGV come from the germline V gene.